Presented here are 6 T cell receptor beta chains from one specimen sequenced in a study of graft-versus-host responses after intestinal transplantation. Assay: immunoSEQ multiplex PCR; the TCRdb copy retains only in-frame clones and omits some. The sample gives some 90,000 clones, about 90% of which show up once; 6% is in the top ten. Antigen specificity for these receptors is unknown. This specimen was unstimulated CD8+ T cells sorted from spleen or lymph node cells, taken before intestinal transplant. Receptors were obtained from a human donor who received an intestinal transplant.

This clone showed up just once. Other DNA sequences from this sample encode an identical CDR3 as well. V usage is TRBV9 and J usage is TRBJ1-1; D perhaps matches TRBD1 (5 bases). CDR1 SGDLS and CDR2 YYNGEE come from the germline V gene. With 0 bases removed from V and 1 base from J, the gap between germline ends came to 7 bases. The CDR3 totals 14 residues. The CDR3, as DNA: TGTGCCAGCAGCGTAGAGGGGTCGAACACTGAAGCTTTCTTT. Its translation is CASSVEGSNTEAFF.

The CDR3 protein is CASSQTSQGTEQFF. CDR3 sequence (DNA): TGTGCCAGCAGCCAAACGAGTCAGGGGACTGAGCAGTTCTTC. V usage is TRBV13 and J usage is TRBJ2-1; D is perhaps TRBD1 (6 bases). Trimming removed 5 bases at V and 9 bases at J, with 17 bases between. CDR1 and CDR2 (germline): PRHDT, FYEKMQ (reference sequence). The CDR3 is 14 amino acids.

The V call is TRBV11-2, the J call TRBJ2-2; D remains unclear. Germline values: CDR1 SGHAT, CDR2 FQNNGV. V shed 5 bases and J shed 2 bases, with 3 bases lying between them. This CDR3 region has 12 residues. DNA of the CDR3: TGTGCCAGCAGCACCAACACCGGGGAGCTGTTTTTT. Encoded protein: CASSTNTGELFF.

This clone was recorded only once. The chain recombines TRBV27 with TRBJ1-2; tentative D call: TRBD1 (6 bases). The germline gives CDR1 MNHEY, CDR2 SMNVEV (reference sequence). The CDR3 is 13 residues long. V gave up 5 bases and J gave up 8 bases, with 15 bases separating them. CDR3 loop: CASSVTGTYGYTF. The CDR3 nucleotides read TGTGCCAGCAGTGTAACCGGGACATACGGCTACACCTTC.

In DNA, the CDR3 is TGTGCCAGCAGCTTGGCAGGGTCTTACCTTAACTATGGCTACACCTTC. This gives the protein CASSLAGSYLNYGYTF. This chain links TRBV5-6 with TRBJ1-2; tentative D call: TRBD1 (5 bases). Deletions cut 0 bases from V and 1 base from J, with 13 bases between. Germline assignment: CDR1 SGHDT and CDR2 YYEEEE. This CDR3 comprises 16 residues.

The chain is built from TRBV9 and TRBJ1-1; possibly TRBD1 for D (6 bases). V was clipped by 4 bases and J by 10 bases, with 20 bases between them. The germline gives CDR1 SGDLS, CDR2 YYNGEE. The CDR3 covers 14 residues. This CDR3 reads CASSPPPTGNGAFF. The CDR3 DNA is TGTGCCAGCAGCCCACCACCAACAGGGAACGGAGCTTTCTTT.